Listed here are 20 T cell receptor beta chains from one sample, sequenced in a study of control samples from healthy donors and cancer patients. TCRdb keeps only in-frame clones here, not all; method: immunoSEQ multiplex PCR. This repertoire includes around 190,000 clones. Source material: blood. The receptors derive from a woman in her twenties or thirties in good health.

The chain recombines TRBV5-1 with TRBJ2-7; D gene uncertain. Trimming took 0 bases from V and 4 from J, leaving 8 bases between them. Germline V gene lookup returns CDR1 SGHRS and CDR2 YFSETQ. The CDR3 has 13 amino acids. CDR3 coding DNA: TGCGCCAGCAGCTTGGATACTCCTTACGAGCAGTACTTC. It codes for CASSLDTPYEQYF.

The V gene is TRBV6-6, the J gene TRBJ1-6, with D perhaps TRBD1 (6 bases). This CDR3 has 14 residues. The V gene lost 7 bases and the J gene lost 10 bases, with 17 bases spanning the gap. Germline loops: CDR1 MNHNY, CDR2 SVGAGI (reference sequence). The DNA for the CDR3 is TGTGCCAGCAACGGGGGGCGGGCTGGGTCACCCCTCCACTTT. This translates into CASNGGRAGSPLHF.

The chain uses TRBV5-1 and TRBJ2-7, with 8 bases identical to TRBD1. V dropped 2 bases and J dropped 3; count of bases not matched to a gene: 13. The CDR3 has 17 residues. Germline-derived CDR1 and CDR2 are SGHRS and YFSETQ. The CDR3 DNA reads TGCGCCAGCAGCTTTCGCACCGCCCGGGACAGGTTCTACGAGCAGTACTTC. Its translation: CASSFRTARDRFYEQYF.

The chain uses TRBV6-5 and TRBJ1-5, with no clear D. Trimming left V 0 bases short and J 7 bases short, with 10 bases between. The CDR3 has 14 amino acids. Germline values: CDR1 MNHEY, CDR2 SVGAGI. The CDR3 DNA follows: TGTGCCAGCAGTTACTCGGGCAGTCACCAGCCCCAGCATTTT. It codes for CASSYSGSHQPQHF.

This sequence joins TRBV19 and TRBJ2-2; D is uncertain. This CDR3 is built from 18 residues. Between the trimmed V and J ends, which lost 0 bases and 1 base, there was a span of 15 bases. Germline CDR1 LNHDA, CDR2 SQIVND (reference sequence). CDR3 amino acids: CASSIEGKRRGNTGELFF. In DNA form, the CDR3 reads TGTGCCAGTAGTATAGAAGGAAAGAGGCGTGGGAACACCGGGGAGCTGTTTTTT.

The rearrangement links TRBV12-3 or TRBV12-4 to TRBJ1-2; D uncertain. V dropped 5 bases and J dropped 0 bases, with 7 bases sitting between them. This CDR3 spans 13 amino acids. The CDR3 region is CASSPVANYGYTF. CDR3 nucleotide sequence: TGTGCCAGCAGTCCCGTAGCTAACTATGGCTACACCTTC.

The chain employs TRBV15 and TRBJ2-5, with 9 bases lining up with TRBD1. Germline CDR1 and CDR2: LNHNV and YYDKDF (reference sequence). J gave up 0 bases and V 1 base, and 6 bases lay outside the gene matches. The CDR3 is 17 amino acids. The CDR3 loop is CATSRGTGTGHQETQYF. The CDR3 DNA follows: TGTGCCACCAGCAGAGGAACCGGGACAGGGCACCAAGAGACCCAGTACTTC.

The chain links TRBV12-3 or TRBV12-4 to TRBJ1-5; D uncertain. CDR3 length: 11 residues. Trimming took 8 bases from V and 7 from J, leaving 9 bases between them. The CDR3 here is CASGLSQPQHF. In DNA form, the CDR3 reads TGTGCCAGCGGCCTTAGCCAGCCCCAGCATTTT.

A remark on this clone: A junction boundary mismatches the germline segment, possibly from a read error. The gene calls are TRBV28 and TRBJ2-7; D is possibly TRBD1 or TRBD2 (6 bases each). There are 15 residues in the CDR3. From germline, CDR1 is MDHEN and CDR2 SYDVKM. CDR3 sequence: CASSRGGVRGGPFVF. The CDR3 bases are TGTGCCAGCAGTCGAGGGGGTGTCCGGGGAGGACCGTTTGTCTTC.

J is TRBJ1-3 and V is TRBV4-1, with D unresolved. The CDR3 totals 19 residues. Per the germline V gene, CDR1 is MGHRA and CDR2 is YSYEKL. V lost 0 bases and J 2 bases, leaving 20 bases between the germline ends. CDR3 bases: TGCGCCAGCAGCCAAGACGGAAGCGTCCTGAGATTGGCTGGAAACACCATATATTTT. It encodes CASSQDGSVLRLAGNTIYF.

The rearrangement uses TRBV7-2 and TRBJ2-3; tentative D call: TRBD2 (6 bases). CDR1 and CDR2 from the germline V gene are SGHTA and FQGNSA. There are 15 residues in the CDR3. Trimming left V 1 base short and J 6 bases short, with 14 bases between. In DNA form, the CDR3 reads TGTGCCAGCAGCTTAGTAGTGGGGGGATACGATACGCAGTATTTT. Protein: CASSLVVGGYDTQYF. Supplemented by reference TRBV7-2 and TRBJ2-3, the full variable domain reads GAGVSQSPSNKVTEKGKDVELRCDPISGHTALYWYRQSLGQGLEFLIYFQGNSAPDKSGLPSDRFSAERTGGSVSTLTIQRTQQEDSAVYLCASSLVVGGYDTQYFGPGTRLTVL.

CDR3 protein: CASSVVGIDTQYF. CDR3 DNA sequence: TGTGCCAGCAGCGTAGTGGGGATAGATACGCAGTATTTT. V usage is TRBV9 and J usage is TRBJ2-3; D remains unclear. There are 13 residues in the CDR3. V was pared by 0 bases and J by 5 bases, with 7 bases between. CDR1 is SGDLS and CDR2 is YYNGEE in the germline V gene.

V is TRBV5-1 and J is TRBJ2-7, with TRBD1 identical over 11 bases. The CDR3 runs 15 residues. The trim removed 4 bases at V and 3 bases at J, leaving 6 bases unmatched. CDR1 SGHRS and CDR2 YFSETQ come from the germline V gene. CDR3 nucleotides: TGCGCCAGCAGCACCACCGGGACAGGGGGCTACGAGCAGTACTTC. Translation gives CASSTTGTGGYEQYF.

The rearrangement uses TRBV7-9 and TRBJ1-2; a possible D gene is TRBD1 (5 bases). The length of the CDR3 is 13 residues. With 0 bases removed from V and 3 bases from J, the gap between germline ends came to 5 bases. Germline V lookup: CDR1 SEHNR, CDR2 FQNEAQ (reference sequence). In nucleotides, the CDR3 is TGTGCCAGCAGCTTAGCGACAGACTATGGCTACACCTTC. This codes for CASSLATDYGYTF.

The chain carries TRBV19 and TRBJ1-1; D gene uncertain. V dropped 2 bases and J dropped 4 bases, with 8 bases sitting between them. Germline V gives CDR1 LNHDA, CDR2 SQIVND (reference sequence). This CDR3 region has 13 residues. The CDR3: CASSIRQSTEAFF. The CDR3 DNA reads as TGTGCCAGTAGTATACGCCAAAGCACTGAAGCTTTCTTT.

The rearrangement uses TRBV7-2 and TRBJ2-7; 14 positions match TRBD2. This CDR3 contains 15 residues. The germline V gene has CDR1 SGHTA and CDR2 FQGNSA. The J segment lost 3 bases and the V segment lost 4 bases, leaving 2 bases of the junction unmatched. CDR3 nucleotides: TGTGCCAGCAGCTGGACTAGCGGGGGGTACTACGAGCAGTACTTC. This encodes CASSWTSGGYYEQYF.

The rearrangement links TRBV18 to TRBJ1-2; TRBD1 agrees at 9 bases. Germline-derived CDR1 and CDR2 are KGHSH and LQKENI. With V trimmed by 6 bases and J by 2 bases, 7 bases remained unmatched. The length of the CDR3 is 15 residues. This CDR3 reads CASSPDRGLNYGYTF. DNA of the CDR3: TGTGCCAGCTCCCCGGACAGGGGACTCAACTATGGCTACACCTTC. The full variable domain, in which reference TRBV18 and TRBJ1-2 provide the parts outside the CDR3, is NAGVMQNPRHLVRRRGQEARLRCSPMKGHSHVYWYRQLPEEGLKFMVYLQKENIIDESGMPKERFSAEFPKEGPSILRIQQVVRGDSAAYFCASSPDRGLNYGYTFGSGTRLTVV.

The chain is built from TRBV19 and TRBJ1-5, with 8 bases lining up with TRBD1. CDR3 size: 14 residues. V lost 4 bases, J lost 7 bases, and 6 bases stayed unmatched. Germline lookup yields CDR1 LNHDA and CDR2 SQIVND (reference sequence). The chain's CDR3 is CASSRDRREQPQHF. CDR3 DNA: TGTGCCAGTAGTAGGGACAGGCGAGAGCAGCCCCAGCATTTT. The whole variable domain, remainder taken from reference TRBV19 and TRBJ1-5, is DGGITQSPKYLFRKEGQNVTLSCEQNLNHDAMYWYRQDPGQGLRLIYYSQIVNDFQKGDIAEGYSVSREKKESFPLTVTSAQKNPTAFYLCASSRDRREQPQHFGDGTRLSIL.

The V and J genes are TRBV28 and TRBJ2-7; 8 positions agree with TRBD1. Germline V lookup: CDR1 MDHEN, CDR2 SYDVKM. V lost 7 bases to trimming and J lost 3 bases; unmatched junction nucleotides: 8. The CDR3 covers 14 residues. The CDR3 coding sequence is TGTGCCAGCACAACGCCGGACAGGGACTACGAGCAGTACTTC. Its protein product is CASTTPDRDYEQYF. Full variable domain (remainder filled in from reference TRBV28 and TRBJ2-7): DVKVTQSSRYLVKRTGEKVFLECVQDMDHENMFWYRQDPGLGLRLIYFSYDVKMKEKGDIPEGYSVSREKKERFSLILESASTNQTSMYLCASTTPDRDYEQYFGPGTRLTVT.

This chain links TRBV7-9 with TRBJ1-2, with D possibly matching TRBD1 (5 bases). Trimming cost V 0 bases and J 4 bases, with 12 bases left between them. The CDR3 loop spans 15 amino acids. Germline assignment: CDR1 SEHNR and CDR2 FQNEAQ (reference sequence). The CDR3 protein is CASSLAGGFLYGYTF. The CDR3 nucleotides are TGTGCCAGCAGCTTAGCGGGGGGATTCCTCTATGGCTACACCTTC.